The 21 T cell receptor beta chains given below trace back to one sample, sequenced in a study of blood T cell repertoires in COVID-19 (dated by TCRdb to the early 2020s). Libraries were constructed by the immunoSEQ multiplex PCR assay. TCRdb took this table from immuneACCESS and kept in-frame rearrangements with V and J called. Such tables lack part of the clones; where checked against another copy, unresolved V genes explain under half of the gap, and the rest is unexplained. Present in this sample are roughly 390,000 clones, roughly 85% of which were seen just once. The ten largest account for about 3.6% of the sample. The specimen sequenced was peripheral blood. These receptors were collected from a woman between 18 and 29 years old with acute or convalescent COVID-19.

The V gene is TRBV9, the J gene TRBJ2-7; 9 bases are shared with TRBD1. CDR1 and CDR2 from the germline V gene are SGDLS and YYNGEE. The CDR3 extends over 15 amino acids. The junction had 6 bases not matched to a gene; V was cut back by 2 bases and J by 3 bases. The CDR3 loop is CASSVSGTGIYEQYF. The CDR3 nucleotides read TGTGCCAGCAGCGTTTCCGGGACAGGGATCTACGAGCAGTACTTC.

This clone was detected only a few times. V gene TRBV7-9 combines with J gene TRBJ1-6, with D uncertain. CDR1 and CDR2 (germline): SEHNR, FQNEAQ (reference sequence). The CDR3 is 14 residues long. V lost 4 bases and J lost 6, with 10 bases in between. The CDR3 reads CASSSSNSNSPLHF. For the CDR3, the DNA is TGTGCCAGCAGCTCTTCCAACAGTAATTCACCCCTCCACTTT.

The gene calls are TRBV7-9 and TRBJ1-4; D gene unclear. This CDR3 is built from 13 residues. Trimming cost V 1 base and J 8 bases, with 8 bases left between them. In germline, CDR1 is SEHNR, CDR2 FQNEAQ (reference sequence). The CDR3: CASSLVSGEKLFF. The CDR3, as DNA: TGTGCCAGCAGCTTAGTTTCGGGGGAAAAACTGTTTTTT.

The chain recombines TRBV6-5 with TRBJ2-7, with a possible D match to TRBD2 (6 bases). The CDR3 is 13 amino acids. V gave up 3 bases and J gave up 6 bases, with 12 bases separating them. Germline CDR1 and CDR2: MNHEY and SVGAGI. DNA of the CDR3: TGTGCCAGCAGTTATCCTAGCGTTCTCGAGCAGTACTTC. It encodes CASSYPSVLEQYF.

The J gene is TRBJ1-2, the V gene TRBV5-4; perhaps TRBD1 as D (5 bases). V was cut by 5 bases and J by 7 bases, with 15 bases left in between. The CDR3 totals 13 residues. Germline V gene sequence: CDR1 SGHNT, CDR2 YYREEE (reference sequence). CDR3 residues: CASRGTVGGGYTF. The CDR3 DNA reads as TGTGCCAGCAGAGGGACGGTCGGGGGTGGCTACACCTTC.

This chain connects TRBV2 to TRBJ2-3; TRBD2 matches at 9 bases. Trimming cost V 10 bases and J 6 bases; bases outside gene matches: 5. Germline CDR1 reads SNHLY; CDR2 reads FYNNEI. CDR3 length equals 12 residues. The CDR3 DNA follows: TGTGCCACCATAGCGGGAGAGGATACGCAGTATTTT. The encoded protein is CATIAGEDTQYF.

J is TRBJ2-7 and V is TRBV7-6; a possible D gene is TRBD1 (6 bases). Between the trimmed V and J ends, which lost 1 base and 0 bases, there was a span of 10 bases. Germline CDR1 reads SGHVS; CDR2 reads FNYEAQ. The CDR3 has 15 residues. In DNA, the CDR3 is TGTGCCAGCAGCTTAGGGTGGGGGCCCTCCTACGAGCAGTACTTC. Its protein product is CASSLGWGPSYEQYF.

This chain links TRBV3-1 (or the pseudogene TRBV3-2) with TRBJ2-7; TRBD2 is a possible D gene (5 bases). This CDR3 spans 13 amino acids. Trimming removed 0 bases from V and 6 bases from J, with 9 bases in between. Germline V gene data show CDR1 as LGHDT and CDR2 as YNNKEL (reference sequence). This CDR3 reads CASSQEGGLEQYF. The CDR3 DNA is TGTGCCAGCAGCCAAGAAGGCGGACTCGAGCAGTACTTC.

The gene calls are TRBV24-1 and TRBJ2-3; possible D gene TRBD2, 6 bases. This CDR3 region has 17 residues. The V end was cut by 2 bases, the J end by 0 bases, with 14 bases between. Germline-derived CDR1 and CDR2 are KGHDR and SFDVKD. CDR3 in amino acids: CATSDSYGDLSTDTQYF. The CDR3 region has the DNA TGTGCCACCAGTGATTCTTACGGGGACTTAAGCACAGATACGCAGTATTTT.

The chain links TRBV19 to TRBJ2-3; TRBD1 might be the D (6 bases). CDR3 length: 15 amino acids. Germline-derived CDR1 and CDR2 are LNHDA and SQIVND (reference sequence). Trimming removed 4 bases at V and 0 bases at J, with 11 bases between. Written as DNA, the CDR3 is TGTGCCAGTAGTAAACGGGACACAAGCACAGATACGCAGTATTTT. Amino acid sequence: CASSKRDTSTDTQYF.

This clone was seen more than once but under ten times. The chain employs TRBV9 and TRBJ2-4; 9 bases are shared with TRBD1. Germline trimming cut 0 bases from V and 2 bases from J; bases unmatched to any gene: 6. The germline CDR1 and CDR2 sequences are SGDLS and YYNGEE. There are 17 residues in the CDR3. This CDR3 reads CASSVGGQGLSKNIQYF. The CDR3 nucleotides are TGTGCCAGCAGCGTAGGGGGACAGGGTCTTTCCAAAAACATTCAGTACTTC.

The rearrangement links TRBV4-1 to TRBJ2-7, with 8 bases that match TRBD1. CDR3 length: 15 amino acids. Trimming removed 4 bases from V and 1 base from J; junction bases left unmatched: 6. The germline V gene encodes CDR1 MGHRA and CDR2 YSYEKL. This chain's CDR3 is CASSRAGTGSYEQYF. For the CDR3, the DNA is TGCGCCAGCAGCCGAGCCGGGACAGGATCCTACGAGCAGTACTTC.

This chain links TRBV3-1 (or the pseudogene TRBV3-2) with TRBJ1-4, with 11 bases lining up with TRBD1. The trim removed 4 bases at V and 7 bases at J, leaving 11 bases unmatched. CDR1 LGHDT and CDR2 YNNKEL come from the germline V gene (reference sequence). The CDR3 has 17 amino acids. CDR3 protein: CASSPHPGQGAGEKLFF. In DNA form, the CDR3 reads TGTGCCAGCAGCCCACACCCCGGACAGGGGGCAGGTGAAAAACTGTTTTTT.

This rearrangement joins TRBV19 to TRBJ2-2; possible D gene TRBD2, 5 bases. The ends were cut back, 9 bases at V and 4 bases at J, with 18 bases in the middle. The CDR3 length is 15 residues. Germline loops: CDR1 LNHDA, CDR2 SQIVND (reference sequence). CDR3 sequence (DNA): TGTGCCAGCAGCCCAGGTTGGGAGAGCACCGGGGAGCTGTTTTTT. Encoded protein: CASSPGWESTGELFF.

The CDR3 DNA sequence: TGTGCCAGCAGTTACATGGGCGGGGACGACAATGAGCAGTTCTTC. This translates into CASSYMGGDDNEQFF. The genes are TRBV6-5 and TRBJ2-1, with D possibly TRBD2 on 6 matching bases. The V end was cut by 2 bases, the J end by 5 bases, with 13 bases between. CDR3 size: 15 residues. Germline V lookup: CDR1 MNHEY, CDR2 SVGAGI.

The chain links TRBV5-8 to TRBJ2-2, with D perhaps TRBD2 (5 bases). CDR3 length: 13 amino acids. Germline CDR1 reads SGHTS; CDR2 reads YDEGEE. The V end lost 4 bases, the J end lost 5 bases, and 9 bases lay between the germline ends. The CDR3 spells CASSLAATGELFF. Written as DNA, the CDR3 is TGTGCCAGCAGCCTAGCCGCTACCGGGGAGCTGTTTTTT. Based on the CDR3 plus reference TRBV5-8 and TRBJ2-2, the full variable domain is EAGVTQSPTHLIKTRGQQATLRCSPISGHTSVYWYQQALGLGLQFLLWYDEGEERNRGNFPPRFSGRQFPNYSSELNVNALELEDSALYLCASSLAATGELFFGEGSRLTVL.

The V and J genes are TRBV7-2 and TRBJ1-2, with 9 bases that match TRBD1. Germline V gives CDR1 SGHTA, CDR2 FQGNSA. This CDR3 region has 15 residues. With V trimmed by 2 bases and J by 5 bases, 6 bases remained unmatched. The CDR3 spells CASSLSATGGYGYTF. CDR3 coding DNA: TGTGCCAGCAGCTTATCCGCGACAGGGGGTTATGGCTACACCTTC.

The V call is TRBV19, the J call TRBJ1-5; D may be TRBD1 (5 bases). The V end lost 2 bases, the J end lost 7 bases, and 15 bases lay between the germline ends. The CDR3 has 15 residues. CDR1 and CDR2 from the germline V gene are LNHDA and SQIVND (reference sequence). The CDR3 sequence: CASSIMGGTEQPQHF. The CDR3 DNA reads as TGTGCCAGTAGTATAATGGGGGGGACGGAACAGCCCCAGCATTTT.

V and J are TRBV4-1 and TRBJ1-5; D remains unclear. Germline values: CDR1 MGHRA, CDR2 YSYEKL. The CDR3 totals 15 residues. The V end lost 4 bases, the J end lost 0 bases, and 10 bases lay between the germline ends. The CDR3 loop reads CASSPGIDSNQPQHF. DNA for the CDR3: TGCGCCAGCAGCCCCGGGATAGATAGCAATCAGCCCCAGCATTTT.

The rearrangement uses TRBV5-8 and TRBJ2-7; tentative D call: TRBD1 (6 bases). Trimming removed 0 bases at V and 0 bases at J, with 10 bases between. CDR1 and CDR2 (germline): SGHTS, YDEGEE. The CDR3 sequence is 15 residues long. The CDR3 coding sequence is TGTGCCAGCAGCTTGGCGGGACACTCCTCCTACGAGCAGTACTTC. As protein: CASSLAGHSSYEQYF. The full variable domain, in which reference TRBV5-8 and TRBJ2-7 provide the parts outside the CDR3, is EAGVTQSPTHLIKTRGQQATLRCSPISGHTSVYWYQQALGLGLQFLLWYDEGEERNRGNFPPRFSGRQFPNYSSELNVNALELEDSALYLCASSLAGHSSYEQYFGPGTRLTVT.

This clone turned up a few times. This chain connects TRBV18 to TRBJ2-3; possibly TRBD2 for D (6 bases). V dropped 6 bases and J dropped 0 bases, with 13 bases sitting between them. Germline CDR1 reads KGHSH; CDR2 reads LQKENI. The CDR3 contains 15 residues. CDR3 amino acids: CASSQRGVSTDTQYF. In DNA, the CDR3 is TGTGCCAGCTCCCAACGCGGGGTCAGCACAGATACGCAGTATTTT.